Presented here are 27 T cell receptor beta chains from one specimen sequenced in a study of blood T cell repertoires in COVID-19. The table came from immunoSEQ multiplex PCR; TCRdb's copy has only in-frame clones and leaves some out. The sample includes a few hundred thousand clones, 87% of them seen just once. The sample taken for sequencing was PBMCs or T cells enriched from blood (not recorded which). The receptor set was obtained from a man between 40 and 49 years old in a cohort exposed to, infected with or recovered from COVID-19 (not recorded which).

The sample holds one count of this clone. V gene TRBV27 combines with J gene TRBJ1-6, with unresolved D. CDR3 length: 17 residues. Germline CDR1 MNHEY, CDR2 SMNVEV (reference sequence). V was shortened by 2 bases and J by 0 bases, with 11 bases between the two germline ends. CDR3 coding DNA: TGTGCCAGCAGTTTACGGCCGGAGAGCTCCTATAATTCACCCCTCCACTTT. Translation gives CASSLRPESSYNSPLHF.

The chain uses TRBV19 and TRBJ2-7; possible D gene TRBD1, 5 bases. Germline V gives CDR1 LNHDA, CDR2 SQIVND (reference sequence). Trimming shortened V by 4 bases and J by 4 bases, and 23 bases separated the two germline ends. The CDR3 totals 17 residues. CDR3: CASSTPPGATAPYEQYF. In DNA, the CDR3 is TGTGCCAGTAGTACCCCCCCTGGGGCCACCGCGCCATACGAGCAGTACTTC.

The chain recombines TRBV3-1 (or the pseudogene TRBV3-2) with TRBJ1-5, with a tentative D call TRBD1 (5 bases). V gave up 0 bases and J gave up 4 bases, with 10 bases separating them. In germline, CDR1 is LGHDT, CDR2 YNNKEL (reference sequence). This CDR3 has 15 residues. The CDR3 DNA is TGTGCCAGCAGCCAAGATCCGGGGGAGAATCAGCCCCAGCATTTT. Amino acids: CASSQDPGENQPQHF.

The chain employs TRBV6-5 and TRBJ2-3; D is possibly TRBD2 (5 bases). Germline V gene sequence: CDR1 MNHEY, CDR2 SVGAGI. V lost 3 bases and J lost 4, with 17 bases in between. The CDR3 contains 16 residues. CDR3 bases: TGTGCCAGCAGTTATCTGAGCGGTCTAAAGGCAGATACGCAGTATTTT. It specifies CASSYLSGLKADTQYF.

The chain has TRBV5-1 and TRBJ2-2; 10 positions match TRBD1. The CDR3 sequence is 18 residues long. In germline, CDR1 is SGHRS, CDR2 YFSETQ. Trimming took 2 bases from V and 5 from J; bases not matched to a gene: 12. CDR3 coding DNA: TGCGCCAGCAGCTTTCTTAAATCGGACAGGGGGTGGACCGGGGAGCTGTTTTTT. It codes for CASSFLKSDRGWTGELFF.

A note on this clone: The same CDR3 can be traced to other DNA sequences in this sample. CDR3 residues: CASSQGREGQPQHF. CDR3 nucleotides: TGTGCCAGCAGCCAAGGGAGGGAAGGGCAGCCCCAGCATTTT. This chain connects TRBV3-1 (or the pseudogene TRBV3-2) to TRBJ1-5; no reliable D call. This CDR3 is 14 amino acids long. V dropped 1 base and J dropped 7 bases, with 11 bases sitting between them. The germline gives CDR1 LGHDT, CDR2 YNNKEL (reference sequence).

The chain employs TRBV4-1 and TRBJ2-1; 9 nucleotides align to TRBD2. Germline CDR1 reads MGHRA; CDR2 reads YSYEKL. V shed 0 bases, J shed 6 bases, and the junction held 9 bases outside the gene matches. The CDR3 is made up of 17 amino acids. CDR3 sequence (DNA): TGCGCCAGCAGCCAAGATGATAGGCTAGCGGGACGCAATGAGCAGTTCTTC. It encodes CASSQDDRLAGRNEQFF.

The chain uses TRBV11-2 and TRBJ2-3, with 8 bases that match TRBD2. CDR3 length: 16 residues. V gave up 2 bases and J gave up 7 bases; unmatched junction bases: 11. The germline CDR1 and CDR2 sequences are SGHAT and FQNNGV. The CDR3 DNA follows: TGTGCCAGCAGCTTAACCCCGGGACTAGTCCCTAATACGCAGTATTTT. The encoded protein is CASSLTPGLVPNTQYF.

This chain joins TRBV4-2 and TRBJ2-2; 9 positions match TRBD1. From germline, CDR1 is LGHNA and CDR2 YNFKEQ. The ends lost 6 bases at V and 4 bases at J; junction bases unmatched: 6. This CDR3 is 15 amino acids long. CDR3 sequence: CASSPGTGPTGELFF. Written as DNA, the CDR3 is TGTGCCAGCAGTCCCGGGACAGGGCCCACCGGGGAGCTGTTTTTT.

V gene TRBV7-5 combines with J gene TRBJ2-7; TRBD1 was called by the table and not checked on the DNA. TRBV7-5 is an annotated pseudogene. CDR3 length: 14 amino acids. In nucleotides, the CDR3 is TGTGTCAGAAGCGGAGGACAGTCCCCCTACGAGCAGTACTTC. As protein: CVRSGGQSPYEQYF.

This chain links TRBV9 with TRBJ2-3; D is uncertain. The V end lost 2 bases, the J end lost 2 bases, and 18 bases lay between the germline ends. In germline, CDR1 is SGDLS, CDR2 YYNGEE. This CDR3 contains 17 residues. CDR3 region: CASSVLSPSAYTDTQYF. CDR3 bases: TGTGCCAGCAGCGTCTTATCGCCCAGCGCCTACACAGATACGCAGTATTTT.

In this sample, this clone turned up once. This chain joins TRBV18 and TRBJ1-2; possible D gene TRBD1, 6 bases. The length of the CDR3 is 15 residues. From germline, CDR1 is KGHSH and CDR2 LQKENI. V lost 3 bases to trimming and J lost 8 bases, with 19 bases between them. The CDR3 loop is CASSPQKIDRSGYTF. The CDR3, as DNA: TGTGCCAGCTCACCTCAGAAGATCGACAGGAGCGGCTACACCTTC.

V gene TRBV12-5 combines with J gene TRBJ2-3; D might be TRBD1 (5 bases). Looked up from germline, CDR1 is LGHNT and CDR2 is FRNRAP. Trimming cost V 6 bases and J 3 bases, with 7 bases left between them. The CDR3 covers 12 residues. The DNA of the CDR3 is TGTGCTAGTGGGCAGGGAACAGATACGCAGTATTTT. Encoded protein: CASGQGTDTQYF.

This sequence joins TRBV30 and TRBJ2-1; TRBD2 aligns across 7 bases. The CDR3 sequence is 12 residues long. V dropped 5 bases and J dropped 3; count of bases not matched to a gene: 1. CDR1 and CDR2 from the germline V gene are GTSNPN and SVGIG (reference sequence). As DNA, the CDR3 is TGTGCCTGGGGGGACTACTACAATGAGCAGTTCTTC. Its protein product is CAWGDYYNEQFF.

This chain links TRBV6-5 with TRBJ1-5, with 7 bases fitting TRBD1. The CDR3 sequence is 15 residues long. Germline V gene lookup returns CDR1 MNHEY and CDR2 SVGAGI. Unmatched junction bases numbered 11, after V lost 6 bases and J lost 6 bases. Here the CDR3 reads CASRERGDRAQPQHF. The CDR3, as DNA: TGTGCCAGCAGAGAGAGGGGCGACAGGGCTCAGCCCCAGCATTTT.

The chain carries TRBV5-1 and TRBJ2-3, with 11 bases aligning to TRBD2. The germline V gene has CDR1 SGHRS and CDR2 YFSETQ. CDR3 size: 16 residues. J gave up 0 bases and V 2 bases, and 2 bases lay outside the gene matches. CDR3 DNA: TGCGCCAGCAGCTTCGGACTAGCGGGCAGCACAGATACGCAGTATTTT. Encoded protein: CASSFGLAGSTDTQYF.

The gene calls are TRBV10-2 and TRBJ1-5, with D uncertain. The V end was cut by 4 bases, the J end by 6 bases, with 16 bases between. This CDR3 contains 15 residues. From germline, CDR1 is WSHSY and CDR2 SAAADI. For the CDR3, the DNA is TGCGCCAGCAGTGGGGGAGGGTCCGCTTTTCAGCCCCAGCATTTT. This gives the protein CASSGGGSAFQPQHF.

This clone was counted between two and nine times. This rearrangement joins TRBV2 to TRBJ1-1; D gene uncertain. This CDR3 is built from 14 residues. V was clipped by 8 bases and J by 6 bases, with 19 bases between them. CDR1 and CDR2 (germline): SNHLY, FYNNEI. The CDR3 DNA follows: TGTGCCAGCCGCGAGAGGGAAGGAACTGCTGAAGCTTTCTTT. Residues: CASREREGTAEAFF.

The gene calls are TRBV27 and TRBJ1-4; TRBD1 aligns across 9 bases. Per germline, CDR1 MNHEY and CDR2 SMNVEV (reference sequence). This CDR3 is 15 amino acids long. The J segment lost 6 bases and the V segment lost 3 bases, leaving 5 bases of the junction unmatched. CDR3 sequence reads: CASSLRTGVDEKLFF. The CDR3 region has the DNA TGTGCCAGCAGTTTGCGGACAGGGGTTGATGAAAAACTGTTTTTT.

V usage is TRBV6-2 or TRBV6-3 and J usage is TRBJ2-3; D is ambiguous. Trimming stripped 6 bases from V and 3 bases from J, with 10 bases between. Germline loops: CDR1 MNHEY, CDR2 SVGEGT. The CDR3 has 13 amino acids. CDR3 nucleotides: TGTGCCAGCAGCCCTACAGAGACAGATACGCAGTATTTT. Its protein is CASSPTETDTQYF.

The chain uses TRBV6-2 or TRBV6-3 and TRBJ2-4, with 7 bases that match TRBD2. The CDR3 spans 20 residues. Germline V gene lookup returns CDR1 MNHEY and CDR2 SVGEGT. V gave up 2 bases and J gave up 1 base; unmatched junction bases: 17. The DNA for the CDR3 is TGTGCCAGCAGTTACCTCGTAGGAGGGAGCGGGGTGGTTGCCAAAAACATTCAGTACTTC. Protein sequence: CASSYLVGGSGVVAKNIQYF.

Turning to this clone: In the same sample, other DNA sequences code for this CDR3. The chain joins TRBV30 to TRBJ1-1; possible D gene TRBD1, 5 bases. V was pared by 2 bases and J by 0 bases, with 10 bases between. The CDR3 extends over 14 amino acids. Germline-derived CDR1 and CDR2 are GTSNPN and SVGIG (reference sequence). The CDR3 region is CAWSRGGLNTEAFF. CDR3 nucleotides: TGTGCCTGGAGTCGGGGGGGTCTGAACACTGAAGCTTTCTTT.

The CDR3 DNA reads TGTGCCAGCAGCTCCGGGACAGCACATGGCTACACCTTC. Amino acid sequence: CASSSGTAHGYTF. The rearrangement links TRBV7-9 to TRBJ1-2, with 7 positions matching TRBD1. V shed 4 bases, J shed 6 bases, and the junction held 5 bases outside the gene matches. CDR1 and CDR2 (germline): SEHNR, FQNEAQ (reference sequence). The CDR3 spans 13 residues.

The chain uses TRBV28 and TRBJ2-3, with 11 bases fitting TRBD2. The CDR3 contains 17 residues. Germline assignment: CDR1 MDHEN and CDR2 SYDVKM. V dropped 6 bases and J dropped 1; count of bases not matched to a gene: 9. The CDR3 spells CASSQRLAGLRTDTQYF. The CDR3 bases are TGTGCCAGCAGCCAAAGACTAGCGGGATTGCGCACAGATACGCAGTATTTT.

As regards this clone: This may come from a read error, since a much larger clone is one base off. The rearrangement joins TRBV6-5 to TRBJ2-1; 10 nucleotides align to TRBD2. Germline CDR1 reads MNHEY; CDR2 reads SVGAGI. The V gene end was trimmed by 5 bases and the J gene end by 4 bases; junction bases not matched to a gene: 5. This CDR3 has 15 residues. The CDR3 DNA sequence: TGTGCCAGCAGTCACGGGACTAGCGATTACAATGAGCAGTTCTTC. Residues: CASSHGTSDYNEQFF.

The CDR3 DNA follows: TGTGCCTGGAGTGTACAGGGGCAGGGGCTAGGCGGACCCCCCTACGAGCAGTACTTC. It yields the protein CAWSVQGQGLGGPPYEQYF. V usage is TRBV30 and J usage is TRBJ2-7; 7 bases align to TRBD1. Per the germline V gene, CDR1 is GTSNPN and CDR2 is SVGIG (reference sequence). Trimming took 0 bases from V and 2 from J; bases not matched to a gene: 19. The CDR3 length is 19 residues.

This clone showed up just a few times. The chain carries TRBV4-1 and TRBJ1-5, with D possibly TRBD1 on 5 matching bases. Trimming cost V 4 bases and J 4 bases, with 17 bases left between them. Germline V gene lookup returns CDR1 MGHRA and CDR2 YSYEKL. The CDR3 has 16 residues. CDR3 region: CASSLRWAQDNQPQHF. CDR3 DNA sequence: TGCGCCAGCAGCCTCAGATGGGCACAGGATAATCAGCCCCAGCATTTT.